This T cell receptor beta chain appears in the sequencing data of a study of shared clonotypes between healthy human individuals. Study outcomes and limitations: Collection of samples was limited to blood; tissue repertoires likely differ.

Only in-frame clones appear in the TCRdb table, and some are missing; sequencing was by immunoSEQ multiplex PCR. The sample consists of about 820,000 clones, roughly 92% of them appearing once. Concerning this clone: Its cognate antigen is unknown.

CD45RO-negative CD8 cells positively selected for CCR7 made up the naive population, which excluded terminally differentiated effector memory CD45RA+ cells. Germline V CDR1 and CDR2: MNHEY, SMNVEV (reference sequence). The CDR3 runs 12 residues. V lost 6 bases and J lost 8, with 11 bases in between. The sequencing input was naive CD8+ T cells sorted from blood. The rearrangement uses TRBV27 and TRBJ2-1, with D perhaps given as TRBD1 or TRBD2 (5 bases each). The sequence derives from a man in his thirties or forties in good health. Here the CDR3 reads CASSLGRHEQFF. Here the CDR3 DNA reads TGTGCCAGCAGCCTGGGACGCCATGAGCAGTTCTTC.